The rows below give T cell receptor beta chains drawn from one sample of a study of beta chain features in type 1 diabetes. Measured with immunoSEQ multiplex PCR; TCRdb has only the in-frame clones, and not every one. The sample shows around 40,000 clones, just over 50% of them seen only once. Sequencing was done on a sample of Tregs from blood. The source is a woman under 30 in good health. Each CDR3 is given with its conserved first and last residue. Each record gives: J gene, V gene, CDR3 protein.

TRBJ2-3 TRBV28 CASIGSSASTDTQYF
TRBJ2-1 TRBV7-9 CASSLDGTRYNEQFF
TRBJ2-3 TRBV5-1 CASSPGSADTQYF
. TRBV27 CASSTLTLGAYEQYF
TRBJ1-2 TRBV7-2 CASSFAGERGYTF
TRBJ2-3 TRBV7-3 CASSLKAGTGLVLDTQYF
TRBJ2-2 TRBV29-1 CSVAGGPGELFF
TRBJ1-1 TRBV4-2 CASSQENRGGNTEAFF
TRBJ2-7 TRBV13 CASSLSPGYEQYF
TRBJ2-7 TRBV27 CASSSANPGQGVPYEQYF
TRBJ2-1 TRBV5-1 CASSSTSNWDEQFF
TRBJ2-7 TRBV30 CAWSAGTSGSYEQYF
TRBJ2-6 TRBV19 CASTTAGGANVLTF
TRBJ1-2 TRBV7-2 CASSMKGWEWDYGYTF
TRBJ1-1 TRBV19 CASSTPPGTGGTEAFF
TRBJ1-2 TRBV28 CASSFKGTGKGGYTF
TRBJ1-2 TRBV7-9 CASSLDWTGGGYTF
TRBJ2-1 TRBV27 CASTSSPAGNEQFF
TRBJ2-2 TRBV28 CASHDSIGNTGELFF
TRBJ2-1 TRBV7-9 CASSSTWDRDNNEQFF
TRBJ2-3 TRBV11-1 CASSLVRGFSTDTQYF
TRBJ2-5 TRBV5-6 CASSLRQASGTQYF
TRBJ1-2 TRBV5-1 CASSLEGTGHSDTF
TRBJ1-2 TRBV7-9 CASSLETGEWGYTF
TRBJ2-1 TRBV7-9 CASSLGLAGTYNEQFF
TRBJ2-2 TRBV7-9 CASSKGTAYTGELFF
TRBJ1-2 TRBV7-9 CASSMKGWEWDYGYTF
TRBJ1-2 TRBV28 CASSPNQKRRGPRGYTF
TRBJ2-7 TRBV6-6 CASSRSYEQYF
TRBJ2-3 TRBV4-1 CASSPVYASGSRDTQYF
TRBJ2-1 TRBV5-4 CASSLAPSQGGRGEQFF
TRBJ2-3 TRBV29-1 CSVEGQGTDTQYF
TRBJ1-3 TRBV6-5 CASRRQGSGNTIYF
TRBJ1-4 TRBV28 CASNEAFNEKLFF
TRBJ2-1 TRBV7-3 CASSLQGLGVVSYNEQFF
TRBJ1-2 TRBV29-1 CSVGSRGGMNYGYTF
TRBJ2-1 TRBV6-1 CASSESHGTGEFF
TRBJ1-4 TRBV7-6 CASSLGTGSEKLFF
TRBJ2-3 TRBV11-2 CASSFGLAGTQYF
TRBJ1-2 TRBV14 CASSRDRGGYGYTF
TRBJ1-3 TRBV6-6 CASSPGQGHTIYF